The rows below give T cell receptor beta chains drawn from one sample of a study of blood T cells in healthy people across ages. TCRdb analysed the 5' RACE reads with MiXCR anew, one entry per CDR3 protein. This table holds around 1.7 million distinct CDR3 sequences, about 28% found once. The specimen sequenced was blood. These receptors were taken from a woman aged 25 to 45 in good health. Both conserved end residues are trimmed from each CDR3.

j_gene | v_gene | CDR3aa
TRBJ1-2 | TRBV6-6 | ASRDGTGRGYT
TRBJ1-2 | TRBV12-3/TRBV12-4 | ASSFGTRVFDYGYT
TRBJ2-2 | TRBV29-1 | SVLGLVSAGGELF
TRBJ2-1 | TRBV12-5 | ASGPQPGQGAITLAREQF
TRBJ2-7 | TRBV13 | ASGPSRGRPYEQY
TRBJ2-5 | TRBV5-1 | ASSFGLGSQETQY
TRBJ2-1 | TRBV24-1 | ATAAGTYNEQF
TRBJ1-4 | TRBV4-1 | ASSQDRDSATNEKLF
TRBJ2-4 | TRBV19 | ASRGEGNYGTAKNIQY
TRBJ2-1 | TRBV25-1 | ASSGDRELYNEQF
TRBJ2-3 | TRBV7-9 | ASDKFTDTQY
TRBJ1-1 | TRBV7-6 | ASSLGTGMVEAF
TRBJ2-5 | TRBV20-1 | SAPPPTLSHVETQY
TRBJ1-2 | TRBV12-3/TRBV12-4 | ASSARQPRGWGYT
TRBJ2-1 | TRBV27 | ASRNPSSGRTYNEQF
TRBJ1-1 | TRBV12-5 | ASGLFGGTEAF
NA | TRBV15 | ATSTSREGYEQY
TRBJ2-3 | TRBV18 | ASSPDATTDTQY
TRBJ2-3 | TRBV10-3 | AISAGRLSTDTQY
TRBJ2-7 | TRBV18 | ASSEESSEQY
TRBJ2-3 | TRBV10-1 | ASQLPDTQY
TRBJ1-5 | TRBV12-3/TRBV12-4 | ASSSWTDVYQPQH
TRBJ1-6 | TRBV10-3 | AISERTGAGHNSPLH
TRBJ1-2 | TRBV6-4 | ARRGAAYGYT
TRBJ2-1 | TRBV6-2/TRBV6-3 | ASRRGQGRNEQF
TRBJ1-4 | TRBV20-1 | SARERVTNEKLF
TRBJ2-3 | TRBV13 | ASSLAGEHKGSSDTQY
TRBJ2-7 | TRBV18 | ASSPNIYEQY
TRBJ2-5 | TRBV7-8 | ASSFTDTQETQY
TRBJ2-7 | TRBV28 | ASSGGEGDRGFYEQY
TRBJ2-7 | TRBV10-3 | AISWTVEDEQY
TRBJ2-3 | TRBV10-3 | AIGAGEISTDTQY
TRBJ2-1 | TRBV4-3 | ASSQGTGGPPNEQF
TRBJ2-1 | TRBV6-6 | ASSYGGTSGSSYNEQF
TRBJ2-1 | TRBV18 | ASSTDVYNEQF
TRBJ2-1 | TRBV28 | ATAGGTQGRGNEQF
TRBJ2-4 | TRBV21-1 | ASSNPPRRY
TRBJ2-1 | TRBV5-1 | ASTVSGVYNEQF
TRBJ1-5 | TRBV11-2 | ASSLAGTGDQPQH
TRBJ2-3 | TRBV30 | AWRRRQLASGDTQY
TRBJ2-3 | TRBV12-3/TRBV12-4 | ASSLVGGMGTDTQY
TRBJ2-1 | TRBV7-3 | ASSWGGRGFDEQF
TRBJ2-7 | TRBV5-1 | ASRPGLAGGSYEQY
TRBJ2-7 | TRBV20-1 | SAPVGQNYEQY
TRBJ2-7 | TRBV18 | ASSPEGQQAEQY
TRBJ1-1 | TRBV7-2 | ASSLDRARVSTEAF
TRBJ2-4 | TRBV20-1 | SARVTGHPPDIQY
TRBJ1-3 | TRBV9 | ASSRDRAVVNTIY
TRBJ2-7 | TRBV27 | SSSGTGTGAPYEQY
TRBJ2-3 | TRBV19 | ASSKRSGSWDTQY
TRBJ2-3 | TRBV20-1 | SARGTSGADTQY
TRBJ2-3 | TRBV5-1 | ASSLSLDRGTDTQY
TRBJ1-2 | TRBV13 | ASSLPRDTNGYT
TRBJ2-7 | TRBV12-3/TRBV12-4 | ASSLGGGAIEQY
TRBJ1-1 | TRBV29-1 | SGTVQTEAF
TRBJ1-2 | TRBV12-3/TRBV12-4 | ASSFRGKMDGYT
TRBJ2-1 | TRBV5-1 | ASSIGTANYNEQF
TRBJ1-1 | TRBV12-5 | ASGFYPRVNTEAF
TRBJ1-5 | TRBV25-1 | ASSVTGSNQPQH
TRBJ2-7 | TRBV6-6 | ASRDRGRNYEQY